This T cell receptor (beta chain) was captured in a study of OX40 agonist ivuxolimab in advanced cancers. The V end was cut by 0 bases, the J end by 0 bases, with 7 bases between. The CDR3 contains 16 residues. Germline V lookup: CDR1 SGHDT, CDR2 YYEEEE. Method: immunoSEQ multiplex PCR; TCRdb's copy keeps in-frame clones and lacks some. The sample comprises 25,000 to 35,000 clones, roughly nine tenths of which are singletons, and around 15% rests with the top ten. This clone was observed a single time. The sequence came from an adult with an advanced solid tumor such as melanoma, head and neck, liver or kidney cancer. The sequenced sample was CD4+ or CD8+ T cells sorted from blood, obtained in a trial of the OX40 agonist ivuxolimab. The rearrangement links TRBV5-6 to TRBJ1-6, with D hard to call. As DNA, the CDR3 is TGTGCCAGCAGCTTGGCACGCAGCTCCTATAATTCACCCCTCCACTTT. Translated: CASSLARSSYNSPLHF.